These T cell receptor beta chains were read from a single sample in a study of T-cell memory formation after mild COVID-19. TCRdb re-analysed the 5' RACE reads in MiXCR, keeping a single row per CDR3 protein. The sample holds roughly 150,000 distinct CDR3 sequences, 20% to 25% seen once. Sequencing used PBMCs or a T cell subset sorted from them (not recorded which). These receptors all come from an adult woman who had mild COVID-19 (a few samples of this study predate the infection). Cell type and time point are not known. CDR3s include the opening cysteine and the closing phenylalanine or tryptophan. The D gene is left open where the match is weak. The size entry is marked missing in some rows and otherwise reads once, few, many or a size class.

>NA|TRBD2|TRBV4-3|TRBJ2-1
TGCGCCAGCAGCCCCCTGGCGGGAGGTTCCTACAATGAGCAGTTCTTC
CASSPLAGGSYNEQFF
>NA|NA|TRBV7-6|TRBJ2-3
TGTGCCAGCAGCTTAGAGGCCGGAACAGATACGCAGTATTTT
CASSLEAGTDTQYF
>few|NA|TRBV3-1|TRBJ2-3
TGTGCCAGCAGCCAAGATTTGGCGGTCGATACGCAGTATTTT
CASSQDLAVDTQYF
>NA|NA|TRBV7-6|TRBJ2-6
TGTGCCAGCAGGGGGCCTGGGGCCAACGTCCTGACTTTC
CASRGPGANVLTF
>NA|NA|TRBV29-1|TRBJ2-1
TGCAGCGTTGAAGATAACACAGAAACACAGTTCTTC
CSVEDNTETQFF
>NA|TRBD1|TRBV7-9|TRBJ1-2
TGTGCCAGCAGCAGCTCGCCCGGGACAGGGGGCGGAAAGTATGGCTACACCTTC
CASSSSPGTGGGKYGYTF
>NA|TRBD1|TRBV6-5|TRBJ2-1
TGTGCCAGCAGCGTTGGGACAGGGATGCACAATGAGCAGTTCTTC
CASSVGTGMHNEQFF
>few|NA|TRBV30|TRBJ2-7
TGTGCCTGGAGGGTTCAACCGGGCGAGCAGTACTTC
CAWRVQPGEQYF
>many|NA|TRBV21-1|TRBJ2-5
TGTGCCAGCAGGTCCCCGGGGTTGGGGACAGGGGACGAAGAGACCCAGTACTTC
CASRSPGLGTGDEETQYF
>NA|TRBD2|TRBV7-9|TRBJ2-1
TGTGCCAGCAGCCCGCGGGGCGGGAGAGGGGATGAGCAGTTCTTC
CASSPRGGRGDEQFF
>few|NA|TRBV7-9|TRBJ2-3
TGTGCCAGCAGGGACGGCAGCACAGATACGCAGTATTTT
CASRDGSTDTQYF
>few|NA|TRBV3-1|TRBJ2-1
TGTGCCAGCAGCCAAGATCCCGGGAGATACAATGAGCAGTTCTTC
CASSQDPGRYNEQFF
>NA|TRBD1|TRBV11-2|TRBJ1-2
TGTGCCAGCAGCTCCCTTAGGGGGCGCGTCTATGGCTACACCTTC
CASSSLRGRVYGYTF
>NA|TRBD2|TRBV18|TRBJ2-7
TGTGCCAGCTCACCCAGCGGGAGGCCCTCCTACGAGCAGTACTTC
CASSPSGRPSYEQYF
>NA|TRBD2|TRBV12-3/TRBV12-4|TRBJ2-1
TGTGCCTCGCTTACCGAGCGGGGGGGCTTGTATGAGCAGTTCTTC
CASLTERGGLYEQFF
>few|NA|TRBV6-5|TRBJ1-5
TGTGCCAGCAGCGGCGCCGGTCATCAGCCCCAGCATTTT
CASSGAGHQPQHF
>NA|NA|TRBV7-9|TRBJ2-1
TGTGCCAGCAGCCCCGATAGGGACGATGAGCAGTTCTTC
CASSPDRDDEQFF
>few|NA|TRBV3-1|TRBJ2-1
TGTGCCAGCAGCCAAGTCCCGGGGGCCCCGTACAATGAGCAGTTCTTC
CASSQVPGAPYNEQFF
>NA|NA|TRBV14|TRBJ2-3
TGTGCCAGCAGCCCATATCAGGGGAGAGCCACAGATACGCAGTATTTT
CASSPYQGRATDTQYF
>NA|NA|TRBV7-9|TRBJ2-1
TGTGCCAGCAACAGACGGGGCAATGAGCAGTTCTTC
CASNRRGNEQFF
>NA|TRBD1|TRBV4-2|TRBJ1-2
TGTGCCAGCAGCCAAGAATTGAAAGACAGGGGAGTGTATGGCTACACCTTC
CASSQELKDRGVYGYTF
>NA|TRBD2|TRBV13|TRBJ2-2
TGTGCCAGCGTCGGCCGATATAGCGGGGGCCAGAACACCGGGGAGCTGTTTTTT
CASVGRYSGGQNTGELFF
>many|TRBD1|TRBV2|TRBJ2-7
TGTGCCAGCAGTGAAACTGCAGGGGGACCCTACGAGCAGTACTTC
CASSETAGGPYEQYF
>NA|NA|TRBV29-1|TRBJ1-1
TGCAGCGTTTTCTATACAGGGTGGTTGAACACTGAAGCTTTCTTT
CSVFYTGWLNTEAFF
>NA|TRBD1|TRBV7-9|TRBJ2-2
TGTGCCAGCAGCTCGCCGGGACAGAGGGGCGGGGAGCTGTTTTTT
CASSSPGQRGGELFF
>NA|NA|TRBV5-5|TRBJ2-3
TGTGCCAGCAGCTTGATTCGGGGTAGCACAGATACGCAGTATTTT
CASSLIRGSTDTQYF
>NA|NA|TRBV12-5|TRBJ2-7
TGTGCTAGTGGTTTGGGAACAGGTAACGAGCAGTACTTC
CASGLGTGNEQYF
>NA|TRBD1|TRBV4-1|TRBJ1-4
TGCGCCAGCAGCCAAGTTGTCTCACAGGGGGTAACTAATGAAAAACTGTTTTTT
CASSQVVSQGVTNEKLFF
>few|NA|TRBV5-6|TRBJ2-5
TGTGCCAGCAGGGAGGGACAGCTGTACCAAGAGACCCAGTACTTC
CASREGQLYQETQYF
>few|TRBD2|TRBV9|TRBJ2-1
TGTGCCAGCAGCGTAGAGGGGCTAGCGGGAGATGAGCAGTTCTTC
CASSVEGLAGDEQFF
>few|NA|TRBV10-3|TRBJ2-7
TGTGCCATCAGTGAGGGCGGGCCGCCCCACGAGCAGTACTTC
CAISEGGPPHEQYF
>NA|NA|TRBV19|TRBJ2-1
TGTGCCAGTAGTATAGAGGGCTACAATGAGCAGTTCTTC
CASSIEGYNEQFF
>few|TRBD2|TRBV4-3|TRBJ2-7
TGCGCCAGCAGCCAGGAGGGACTAGCGGGCGGATACTACGAGCAGTACTTC
CASSQEGLAGGYYEQYF
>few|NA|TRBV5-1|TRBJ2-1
TGCGCCAGCAGCTTATGGGCAAGCTCCTACAATGAGCAGTTCTTC
CASSLWASSYNEQFF
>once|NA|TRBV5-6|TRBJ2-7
TGTGCCAGCAGCTTCGACTCCCAGGCCTACGAGCAGTACTTC
CASSFDSQAYEQYF
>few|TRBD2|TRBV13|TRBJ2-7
TGTGCCAGCAGCCCTAGAGGACTAGCGGGAGTTTTGTACGAGCAGTACTTC
CASSPRGLAGVLYEQYF
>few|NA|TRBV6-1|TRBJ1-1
TGTGCCAGCAGTGAAGAAGCCCCCCAAATGAACACTGAAGCTTTCTTT
CASSEEAPQMNTEAFF
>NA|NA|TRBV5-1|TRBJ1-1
TGCGCCAGCAGCTTGGCCAAGATAGGGGAAACTGAAGCTTTCTTT
CASSLAKIGETEAFF
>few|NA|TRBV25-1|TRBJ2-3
TGTGCCAGCAGTGTAGCTAGCCTCACAGATACGCAGTATTTT
CASSVASLTDTQYF
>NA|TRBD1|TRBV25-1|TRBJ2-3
TGTGCCAGCAGTGCTACAGGGGTAGATACGCAGTATTTT
CASSATGVDTQYF
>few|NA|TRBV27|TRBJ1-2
TGTGCCAGCAGCCCCCAGGTGGACCCTTTTTATGGCTACACCTTC
CASSPQVDPFYGYTF
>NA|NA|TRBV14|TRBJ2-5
TGTGCCAGCAGCCAAGATAGGAACCAAGAGACCCAGTACTTC
CASSQDRNQETQYF